These T cell receptor beta chains were read from a single sample in a study of OX40 agonist ivuxolimab in advanced cancers. Profiling relied on immunoSEQ multiplex PCR, and the TCRdb table lists in-frame clones only, not all of them. The data hold 45,000 to 60,000 clones, with roughly 89% observed a single time. Sample: CD4+ or CD8+ T cells sorted from blood, taken in a trial of the OX40 agonist ivuxolimab. These receptors were taken from an adult with an advanced solid tumor such as melanoma, head and neck, liver or kidney cancer. Both conserved end residues are part of each CDR3. The order of the fields is V gene, J gene, D gene, clone size, CDR3 DNA, CDR3 protein. A D gene is named only where the DNA matches it firmly. Size values are once, few and many counts, or a class for expanded clones, and some rows have none.

V: TRBV5-1
J: TRBJ2-1
D: TRBD2
size: .
DNA: TGCGCCAGCAGCATTGCCACTAGCGGGGGCAGCAATGAGCAGTTCTTC
CDR3: CASSIATSGGSNEQFF

V: TRBV6-7
J: TRBJ2-5
D: .
size: .
DNA: TGTGCCAGCCCCAGGGTAGAGACCCAGTACTTC
CDR3: CASPRVETQYF

V: TRBV5-1
J: TRBJ2-7
D: .
size: .
DNA: TGCGCCAGCAGTTACAGGGACACTTCGACCTACGAGCAGTACTTC
CDR3: CASSYRDTSTYEQYF

V: TRBV2
J: TRBJ2-7
D: TRBD1
size: once
DNA: TGTGCCAGCAGTGTCAGGGGGAGACCCTACGAGCAGTACTTC
CDR3: CASSVRGRPYEQYF

V: TRBV27
J: TRBJ2-2
D: .
size: .
DNA: TGTGCCAGCAGTTTATCGTCGGGGACCGGGGAGCTGTTTTTT
CDR3: CASSLSSGTGELFF

V: TRBV7-8
J: TRBJ2-1
D: TRBD2
size: .
DNA: TGTGCCAGCAGCTTAGCGACTAGCGGGAGTCGCAATGAGCAGTTCTTC
CDR3: CASSLATSGSRNEQFF

V: TRBV19
J: TRBJ2-1
D: TRBD2
size: .
DNA: TGTGCCAGTAGTACGTGGGGACTAGCGGAGGACTATGAGCAGTTCTTC
CDR3: CASSTWGLAEDYEQFF

V: TRBV7-6
J: TRBJ2-6
D: .
size: once
DNA: TGTGCCAGCAGCCGTACGTGTGAATCTCCAAAGTCGGGCAACGTCCTGACTTTC
CDR3: CASSRTCESPKSGNVLTF

V: TRBV9
J: TRBJ2-7
D: .
size: .
DNA: TGTGCCAGCAGCCCCGGACTCGTCCCGGGGGAGCAGTACTTC
CDR3: CASSPGLVPGEQYF

V: TRBV19
J: TRBJ1-3
D: .
size: .
DNA: TGTGCCAGCCAAATATCCGCCGGGGACACCATATATTTT
CDR3: CASQISAGDTIYF

V: TRBV19
J: TRBJ2-1
D: .
size: .
DNA: TGTGCCAGTAGTAGGGGTTGGGGTTACTACAATGAGCAGTTCTTC
CDR3: CASSRGWGYYNEQFF

V: TRBV9
J: TRBJ2-3
D: .
size: .
DNA: TGTGCCAGCAGCGAACAGGGAGGCGTAGATACGCAGTATTTT
CDR3: CASSEQGGVDTQYF

V: TRBV27
J: TRBJ1-1
D: .
size: few
DNA: TGTGCCACCGGGAAGGGGCTAGAAGCTTTCTTT
CDR3: CATGKGLEAFF

V: TRBV27
J: TRBJ2-7
D: TRBD2
size: .
DNA: TGTGCCAGTGCTCCCGGGACTAGCGGGAACGAGCAGTACTTC
CDR3: CASAPGTSGNEQYF

V: TRBV9
J: TRBJ2-2
D: TRBD2
size: .
DNA: TGTGCCAGCAGCGCTAGCGGGGAGTCCGGGGAGCTGTTTTTT
CDR3: CASSASGESGELFF

V: TRBV4-1
J: TRBJ1-5
D: TRBD1
size: .
DNA: TGCGCCAGCAGCCAAGTGAAGGGGGCGAGCAATCAGCCCCAGCATTTT
CDR3: CASSQVKGASNQPQHF

V: TRBV2
J: TRBJ1-2
D: .
size: .
DNA: TGTGCCACGGTGCGAGAGAAGGACAGCCCGGGGGGCTACACCTTC
CDR3: CATVREKDSPGGYTF

V: TRBV4-2
J: TRBJ2-1
D: TRBD1
size: .
DNA: TGTGCCAGCAGCCCACCCGACAGGGACGAGCAGTTCTTC
CDR3: CASSPPDRDEQFF

V: TRBV6-5
J: TRBJ2-7
D: TRBD1
size: .
DNA: TGTGCCAGCAGGCTTGGGACAGGGAGGTACGAGCAGTACTTC
CDR3: CASRLGTGRYEQYF

V: TRBV9
J: TRBJ1-3
D: .
size: once
DNA: TGTGCCAGCAGGGGATCGGGAAACACCATATATTTT
CDR3: CASRGSGNTIYF

V: TRBV2
J: TRBJ2-1
D: TRBD2
size: .
DNA: TGTGCCAGCAGGGGGGGTACTAGCGTCCACAATGAGCAGTTCTTC
CDR3: CASRGGTSVHNEQFF

V: TRBV27
J: TRBJ1-1
D: .
size: once
DNA: TGTGCCAGCAGTTCGGGGACATTGAACACTGAAGCTTTCTTT
CDR3: CASSSGTLNTEAFF

V: TRBV23-1
J: TRBJ1-5
D: .
size: .
DNA: TGCGCCAGCAGTCCCCCCAGGGTATTGTATCAGCCCCAGCATTTT
CDR3: CASSPPRVLYQPQHF

V: TRBV29-1
J: TRBJ1-1
D: .
size: .
DNA: TGCAGCGTTGAAGCTTTCGGGGGTGAGGCTTTCTTT
CDR3: CSVEAFGGEAFF

V: TRBV18
J: TRBJ2-3
D: .
size: .
DNA: TGTGCCAGCTCACCCCTGGCCGCAGATACGCAGTATTTT
CDR3: CASSPLAADTQYF

V: TRBV18
J: TRBJ1-5
D: .
size: .
DNA: TGTGCCAGCTCACGGGGTAGGAGTAATCAGCCCCAGCATTTT
CDR3: CASSRGRSNQPQHF

V: TRBV6-6
J: TRBJ2-2
D: TRBD1
size: .
DNA: TGTGCCAGCAGTTTTCCGAGGACAGGGAACACCGGGGAGCTGTTTTTT
CDR3: CASSFPRTGNTGELFF

V: TRBV27
J: TRBJ1-5
D: TRBD1
size: .
DNA: TGTGCCAGCAGGGGGACAGGGGGTGGGCAGCCCCAGCATTTT
CDR3: CASRGTGGGQPQHF

V: TRBV7-9
J: TRBJ1-1
D: .
size: .
DNA: TGTGCCAGCAGCCCCGATGCGGGGGTAAACACTGAAGCTTTCTTT
CDR3: CASSPDAGVNTEAFF

V: TRBV6-5
J: TRBJ2-5
D: TRBD1
size: few
DNA: TGTGCCAGCAGACCGACAGGGGGCTCGGAGACCCAGTACTTC
CDR3: CASRPTGGSETQYF

V: TRBV7-3
J: TRBJ2-7
D: TRBD1
size: .
DNA: TGTGCCAGCAGCCCAACGACAGGGAATGAGCAGTACTTC
CDR3: CASSPTTGNEQYF

V: TRBV7-8
J: TRBJ2-2
D: .
size: .
DNA: TGTGCCAGCAGCTGGCCCTGGGATTCGAACACCGGGGAGCTGTTTTTT
CDR3: CASSWPWDSNTGELFF

V: TRBV28
J: TRBJ1-1
D: .
size: .
DNA: TGTGCCAGCAGTTTAGTAGGGAGTCTCGCTGAAGCTTTCTTT
CDR3: CASSLVGSLAEAFF

V: TRBV6-6
J: TRBJ2-3
D: TRBD2
size: .
DNA: TGTGCCAGCAGCCTCGGACTAGCTTGGGATACGCAGTATTTT
CDR3: CASSLGLAWDTQYF

V: TRBV6-5
J: TRBJ2-1
D: .
size: .
DNA: TGTGCCAGCTTGAGTAACAGGGGGGGTTGGGATGAGCAGTTCTTC
CDR3: CASLSNRGGWDEQFF

V: TRBV5-4
J: TRBJ2-1
D: .
size: once
DNA: TGTGCCAGCAGCGTGACATGGGGGAATGAGCAGTTCTTC
CDR3: CASSVTWGNEQFF

V: TRBV10-3
J: TRBJ2-3
D: .
size: .
DNA: TGTGCCATCAGTGGAGGTCCAAACGATTTTGGTACGCAGTATTTT
CDR3: CAISGGPNDFGTQYF

V: TRBV7-9
J: TRBJ1-5
D: .
size: .
DNA: TGTGCCAGCAGCTTAGCCTTGGTCGGGTATGTCAATCAGCCCCAGCATTTT
CDR3: CASSLALVGYVNQPQHF

V: TRBV19
J: TRBJ2-2
D: .
size: .
DNA: TGTGCCAGTAGTATCTTTTCTTCCGGGGAGCTGTTTTTT
CDR3: CASSIFSSGELFF

V: TRBV4-1
J: TRBJ1-1
D: .
size: .
DNA: TGCGCCAGCAGCCAGGGGGGAGTAGGGAACACTGAAGCTTTCTTT
CDR3: CASSQGGVGNTEAFF

V: TRBV7-9
J: TRBJ2-1
D: .
size: .
DNA: TGTGCCAGCAGCTCTCCCGTGGATGAGCAGTTCTTC
CDR3: CASSSPVDEQFF

V: TRBV19
J: TRBJ2-5
D: TRBD1
size: .
DNA: TGTGCCAGTAGTGCCTCACAGGGGTGGGTAGAGACCCAGTACTTC
CDR3: CASSASQGWVETQYF

V: TRBV27
J: TRBJ2-7
D: .
size: .
DNA: TGTGCCAGCAGTTTGTCGGTACGACAGGCCCACGAGCAGTACTTC
CDR3: CASSLSVRQAHEQYF

V: TRBV27
J: TRBJ1-1
D: .
size: .
DNA: TGTGCCAGCAAGGCAGGGAACACTGAAGCTTTCTTT
CDR3: CASKAGNTEAFF

V: TRBV15
J: TRBJ2-3
D: .
size: .
DNA: TGTGCCACCAGCAGAGCAATGCGGGCTACAGATACGCAGTATTTT
CDR3: CATSRAMRATDTQYF

V: TRBV4-3
J: TRBJ2-7
D: .
size: once
DNA: TGCGCCAGCAGCCAAGACCCCCGGGGCCCCTACGAGCAGTACTTC
CDR3: CASSQDPRGPYEQYF

V: TRBV5-8
J: TRBJ1-2
D: .
size: .
DNA: TGTGCCAGCAGCTTGGCTGCGGTCTATGGCTACACCTTC
CDR3: CASSLAAVYGYTF

V: TRBV11-3
J: TRBJ2-5
D: TRBD1
size: .
DNA: TGTGCCAGCAGCGGACAGGGGGCGCGAGAGACCCAGTACTTC
CDR3: CASSGQGARETQYF

V: TRBV5-4
J: TRBJ2-4
D: .
size: once
DNA: TGTGCCAGCAGCTTGTCGGGAGAGAACATTCAGTACTTC
CDR3: CASSLSGENIQYF

V: TRBV29-1
J: TRBJ1-1
D: TRBD1
size: medium-sized
DNA: TGCAGCGTTCTCGACAGGGCTGCTGAAGCTTTCTTT
CDR3: CSVLDRAAEAFF

V: TRBV7-9
J: TRBJ2-1
D: TRBD2
size: .
DNA: TGTGCCAGCAGTTCCCCCAGCGGGGGGACCTACAATGAGCAGTTCTTC
CDR3: CASSSPSGGTYNEQFF

V: TRBV25-1
J: TRBJ2-3
D: TRBD1
size: once
DNA: TGTGCCAGCAGTTGGCAGGGGGACGATACGCAGTATTTT
CDR3: CASSWQGDDTQYF

V: TRBV5-1
J: TRBJ2-7
D: .
size: .
DNA: TGCGCCAGCAGCCCCGGACGGTACGAGCAGTACTTC
CDR3: CASSPGRYEQYF

V: TRBV13
J: TRBJ2-3
D: .
size: once
DNA: TGTGCCAGCAGCCATGAGGCTGGGGGCTCGTCAACAGATACGCAGTATTTT
CDR3: CASSHEAGGSSTDTQYF